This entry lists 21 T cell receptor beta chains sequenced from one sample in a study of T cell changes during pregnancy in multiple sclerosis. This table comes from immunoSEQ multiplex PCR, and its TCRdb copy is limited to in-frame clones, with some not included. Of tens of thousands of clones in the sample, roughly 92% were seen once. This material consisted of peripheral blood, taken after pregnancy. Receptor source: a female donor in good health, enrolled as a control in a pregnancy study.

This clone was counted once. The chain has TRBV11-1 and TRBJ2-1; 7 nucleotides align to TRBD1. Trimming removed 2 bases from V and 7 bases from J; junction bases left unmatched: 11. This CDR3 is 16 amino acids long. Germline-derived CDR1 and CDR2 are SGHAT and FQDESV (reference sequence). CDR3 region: CASSLNGLGGRNEQFF. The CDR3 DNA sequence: TGTGCCAGCAGCTTAAATGGGCTAGGGGGCCGTAATGAGCAGTTCTTC.

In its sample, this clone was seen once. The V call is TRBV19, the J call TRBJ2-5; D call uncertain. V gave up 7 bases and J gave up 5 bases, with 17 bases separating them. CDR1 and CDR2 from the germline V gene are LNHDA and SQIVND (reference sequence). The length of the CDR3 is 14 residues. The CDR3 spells CASNSHSVEETQYF. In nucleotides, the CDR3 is TGTGCCAGTAACTCACACTCGGTGGAGGAGACCCAGTACTTC.

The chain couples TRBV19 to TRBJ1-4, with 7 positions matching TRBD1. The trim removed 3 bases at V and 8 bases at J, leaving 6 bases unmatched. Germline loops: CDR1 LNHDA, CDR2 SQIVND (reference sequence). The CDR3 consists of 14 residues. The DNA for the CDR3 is TGTGCCAGTAGTATTGCCTCCAGGGGGGAAAAACTGTTTTTT. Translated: CASSIASRGEKLFF.

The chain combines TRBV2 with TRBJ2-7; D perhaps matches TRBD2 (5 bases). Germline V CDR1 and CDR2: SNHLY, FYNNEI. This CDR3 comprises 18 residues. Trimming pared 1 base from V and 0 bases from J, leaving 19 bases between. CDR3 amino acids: CASSEVKVEAGRSYEQYF. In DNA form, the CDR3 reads TGTGCCAGCAGTGAAGTAAAGGTTGAGGCGGGTCGCTCCTACGAGCAGTACTTC.

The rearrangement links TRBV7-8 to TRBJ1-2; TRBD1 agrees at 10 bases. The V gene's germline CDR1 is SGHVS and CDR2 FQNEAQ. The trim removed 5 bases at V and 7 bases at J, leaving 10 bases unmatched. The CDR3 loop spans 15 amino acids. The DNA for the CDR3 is TGTGCCAGCAGCCCGCTAGGACAGGGGGTTTTTGGCTACACCTTC. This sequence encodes CASSPLGQGVFGYTF.

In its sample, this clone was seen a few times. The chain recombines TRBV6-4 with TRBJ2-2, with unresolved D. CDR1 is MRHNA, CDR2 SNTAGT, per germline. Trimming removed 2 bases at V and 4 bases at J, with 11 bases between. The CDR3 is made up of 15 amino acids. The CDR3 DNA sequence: TGTGCCAGCAGTGACCGGCAGGATGGCACCGGGGAGCTGTTTTTT. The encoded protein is CASSDRQDGTGELFF.

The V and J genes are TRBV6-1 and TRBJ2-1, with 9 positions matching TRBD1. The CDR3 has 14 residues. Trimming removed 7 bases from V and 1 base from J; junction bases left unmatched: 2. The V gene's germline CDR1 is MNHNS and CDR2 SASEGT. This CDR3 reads CASTGTGSYNEQFF. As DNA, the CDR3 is TGTGCCAGCACCGGGACAGGGTCCTACAATGAGCAGTTCTTC.

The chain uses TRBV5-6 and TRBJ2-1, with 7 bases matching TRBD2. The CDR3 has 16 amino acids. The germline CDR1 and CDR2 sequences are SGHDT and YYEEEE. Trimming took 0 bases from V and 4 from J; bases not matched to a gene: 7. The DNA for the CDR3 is TGTGCCAGCAGCTTGGGGGGCGGGAGACGGTACAATGAGCAGTTCTTC. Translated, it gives CASSLGGGRRYNEQFF.

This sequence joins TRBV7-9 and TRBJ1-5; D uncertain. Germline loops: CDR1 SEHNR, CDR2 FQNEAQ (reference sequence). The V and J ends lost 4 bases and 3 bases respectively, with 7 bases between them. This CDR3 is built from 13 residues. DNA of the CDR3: TGTGCCAGCAGCTCGCGTTACAATCAGCCCCAGCATTTT. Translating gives CASSSRYNQPQHF. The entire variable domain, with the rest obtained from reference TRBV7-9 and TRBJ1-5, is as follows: DTGVSQNPRHKITKRGQNVTFRCDPISEHNRLYWYRQTLGQGPEFLTYFQNEAQLEKSRLLSDRFSAERPKGSFSTLEIQRTEQGDSAMYLCASSSRYNQPQHFGDGTRLSIL.

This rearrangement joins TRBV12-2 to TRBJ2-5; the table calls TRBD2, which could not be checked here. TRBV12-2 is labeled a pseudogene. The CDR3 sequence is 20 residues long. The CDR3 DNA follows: TGTGCAAGTCGCTTAGCGGCTTCTGCGGGAGGACTTACCAACCAAGAGACCCAGTACTTC. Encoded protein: CASRLAASAGGLTNQETQYF.

The CDR3 protein is CASSLGTSGDYEQYF. In nucleotides, the CDR3 is TGTGCCAGCAGCTTAGGGACTAGCGGAGACTACGAGCAGTACTTC. The chain combines TRBV7-6 with TRBJ2-7; TRBD2 aligns across 10 bases. CDR1 SGHVS and CDR2 FNYEAQ come from the germline V gene. With 1 base clipped from V and 3 bases from J, the junction kept 3 bases outside the gene matches. The CDR3 spans 15 residues.

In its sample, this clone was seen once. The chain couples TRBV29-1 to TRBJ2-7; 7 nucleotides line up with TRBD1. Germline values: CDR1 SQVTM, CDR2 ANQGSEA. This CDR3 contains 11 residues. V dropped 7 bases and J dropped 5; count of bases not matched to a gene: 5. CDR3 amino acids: CSGGQFHEQYF. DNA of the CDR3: TGCAGCGGGGGACAGTTTCACGAGCAGTACTTC.

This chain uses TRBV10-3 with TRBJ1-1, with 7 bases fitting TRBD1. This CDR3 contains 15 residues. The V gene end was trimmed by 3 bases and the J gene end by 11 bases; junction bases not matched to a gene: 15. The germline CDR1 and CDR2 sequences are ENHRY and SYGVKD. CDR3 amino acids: CAISERQGRGVVAFF. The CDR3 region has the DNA TGTGCCATCAGTGAAAGACAGGGAAGGGGAGTCGTGGCTTTCTTT.

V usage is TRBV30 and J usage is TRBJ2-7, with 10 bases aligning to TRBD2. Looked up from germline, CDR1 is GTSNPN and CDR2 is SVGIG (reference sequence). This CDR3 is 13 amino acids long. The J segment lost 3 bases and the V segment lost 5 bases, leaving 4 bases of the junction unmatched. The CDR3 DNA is TGTGCCTGGCGGACTAGCGGTATCTACGAGCAGTACTTC. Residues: CAWRTSGIYEQYF.

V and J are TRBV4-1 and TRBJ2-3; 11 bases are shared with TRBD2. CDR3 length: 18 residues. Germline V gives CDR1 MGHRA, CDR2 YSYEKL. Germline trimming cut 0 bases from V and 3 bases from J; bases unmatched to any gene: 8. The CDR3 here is CASSQEASLAGGTDTQYF. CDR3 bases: TGCGCCAGCAGCCAAGAGGCCTCGCTAGCGGGGGGTACAGATACGCAGTATTTT.

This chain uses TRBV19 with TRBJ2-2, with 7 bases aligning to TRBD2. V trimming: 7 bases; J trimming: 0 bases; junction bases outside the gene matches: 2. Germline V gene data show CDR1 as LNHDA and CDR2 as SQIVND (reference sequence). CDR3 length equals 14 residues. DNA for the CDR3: TGTGCCAGTATGGCGGGGGCGAACACCGGGGAGCTGTTTTTT. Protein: CASMAGANTGELFF.

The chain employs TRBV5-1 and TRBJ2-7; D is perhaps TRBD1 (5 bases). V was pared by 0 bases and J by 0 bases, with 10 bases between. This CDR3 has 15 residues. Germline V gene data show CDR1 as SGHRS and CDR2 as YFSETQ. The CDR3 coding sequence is TGCGCCAGCAGCTTGGACCAGGGAACCTCCTACGAGCAGTACTTC. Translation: CASSLDQGTSYEQYF.

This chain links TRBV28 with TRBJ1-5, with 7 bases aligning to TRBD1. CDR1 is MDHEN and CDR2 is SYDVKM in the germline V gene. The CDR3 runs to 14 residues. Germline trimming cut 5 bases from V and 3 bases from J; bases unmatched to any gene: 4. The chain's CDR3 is CASSGDSYNQPQHF. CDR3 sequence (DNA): TGTGCCAGCAGTGGGGACAGCTACAATCAGCCCCAGCATTTT.

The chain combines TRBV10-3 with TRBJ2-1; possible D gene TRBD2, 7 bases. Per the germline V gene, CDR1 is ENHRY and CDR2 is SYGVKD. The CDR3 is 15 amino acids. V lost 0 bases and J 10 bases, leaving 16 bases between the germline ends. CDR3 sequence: CAISESRGGPGEQFF. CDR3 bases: TGTGCCATCAGTGAGTCGAGGGGGGGCCCCGGGGAGCAGTTCTTC.

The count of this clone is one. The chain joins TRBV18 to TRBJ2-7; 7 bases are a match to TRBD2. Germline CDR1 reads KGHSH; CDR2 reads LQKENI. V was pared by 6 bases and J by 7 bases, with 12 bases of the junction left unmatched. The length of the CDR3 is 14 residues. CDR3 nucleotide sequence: TGTGCCAGCTCTCTCGGACTAGGAGTGGGAGAGCAGTACTTC. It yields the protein CASSLGLGVGEQYF.

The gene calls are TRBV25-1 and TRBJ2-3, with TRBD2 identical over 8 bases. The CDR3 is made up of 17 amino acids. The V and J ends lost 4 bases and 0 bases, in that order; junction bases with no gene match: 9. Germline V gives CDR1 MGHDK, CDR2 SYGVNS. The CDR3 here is CASSVLSGGTSTDTQYF. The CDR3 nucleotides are TGTGCCAGCAGTGTTCTCAGCGGGGGAACTAGCACAGATACGCAGTATTTT.